This passage covers 27 T cell receptor beta chains from one sample sequenced in a study of OX40 agonist ivuxolimab in advanced cancers. The table came from immunoSEQ multiplex PCR; TCRdb's copy has only in-frame clones and leaves some out. This table has more than 50,000 clones, roughly nine tenths appearing once. The source material was CD4+ or CD8+ T cells sorted from blood, sampled in a trial of the OX40 agonist ivuxolimab. These receptors were obtained from an adult with an advanced solid tumor such as melanoma, head and neck, liver or kidney cancer.

This clone was counted once. The chain uses TRBV6-6 and TRBJ2-7; no clear D. The CDR3 contains 13 residues. Germline V CDR1 and CDR2: MNHNY, SVGAGI (reference sequence). Trimming cost V 2 bases and J 7 bases, with 12 bases left between them. CDR3: CASSYTALREQYF. CDR3 in DNA: TGTGCCAGCAGTTACACGGCTTTACGTGAGCAGTACTTC.

V gene TRBV5-6 combines with J gene TRBJ2-7; 12 nucleotides line up with TRBD2. Looked up from germline, CDR1 is SGHDT and CDR2 is YYEEEE. After removal of 3 bases from V and 2 bases from J, the junction contained 3 bases not matched to a gene. This CDR3 region has 15 residues. As DNA, the CDR3 is TGTGCCAGCAGCTGGAGACTAGCGGGAGCCTACGAGCAGTACTTC. It translates to CASSWRLAGAYEQYF.

The J gene is TRBJ1-1, the V gene TRBV5-5; D is unclear. Deletions cut 1 base from V and 4 bases from J, with 2 bases between. The CDR3 runs to 11 residues. Germline assignment: CDR1 SGHKS and CDR2 YYEKEE (reference sequence). The CDR3 region has the DNA TGTGCCAGCAGCTTGAGCACTGAAGCTTTCTTT. It is translated as CASSLSTEAFF.

This clone appeared a few times. The chain recombines TRBV1 with TRBJ1-5; TRBD1, the table's D call, was not compared with the DNA. TRBV1 counts as a pseudogene. The CDR3 spans 15 residues. The CDR3 DNA reads TGCACCAGCAGCCAACAGACAGCAACGGTTCAGCCCCAGCATTTT. Protein: CTSSQQTATVQPQHF.

V usage is TRBV13 and J usage is TRBJ2-1; TRBD2 matches at 11 bases. V lost 6 bases to trimming and J lost 8 bases; unmatched junction nucleotides: 27. Germline CDR1 reads PRHDT; CDR2 reads FYEKMQ (reference sequence). The CDR3 spans 21 residues. The CDR3: CASSPPIGGERFSGRGYEQFF. The CDR3 coding sequence is TGTGCCAGCAGTCCTCCGATCGGGGGGGAACGATTTAGCGGGAGGGGATATGAGCAGTTCTTC.

In its sample, this clone was seen once. The chain joins TRBV4-1 to TRBJ2-7; 9 positions match TRBD2. The CDR3 totals 16 residues. Germline lookup yields CDR1 MGHRA and CDR2 YSYEKL. V gave up 1 base and J gave up 0 bases; unmatched junction bases: 4. CDR3 coding DNA: TGCGCCAGCAGCCAAGGCGGTAGCGGGAGCTCCTACGAGCAGTACTTC. Its translation is CASSQGGSGSSYEQYF.

This chain connects TRBV28 to TRBJ2-3, with D possibly matching TRBD2 (6 bases). V gave up 6 bases and J gave up 6 bases, with 19 bases separating them. Looked up from germline, CDR1 is MDHEN and CDR2 is SYDVKM. The CDR3 length is 15 residues. The CDR3, as DNA: TGTGCCAGCAGCCTAGGGGAGGTCTCTTTCGATACGCAGTATTTT. The encoded protein is CASSLGEVSFDTQYF.

This chain connects TRBV28 to TRBJ2-2; TRBD2 aligns across 12 bases. Per the germline V gene, CDR1 is MDHEN and CDR2 is SYDVKM. This CDR3 region has 18 residues. The V and J ends lost 2 bases and 6 bases, in that order; junction bases with no gene match: 10. As DNA, the CDR3 is TGTGCCAGCAGTTTAGAGCTGATTGCTAGCGGGAGGGCCGGGGAGCTGTTTTTT. Translated: CASSLELIASGRAGELFF.

This sequence joins TRBV7-9 and TRBJ2-7; TRBD2 agrees at 10 bases. CDR1 and CDR2 (germline): SEHNR, FQNEAQ (reference sequence). V shed 5 bases and J 3 bases; nucleotides not matched to a gene: 7. CDR3 length: 15 amino acids. The CDR3 is CASSASLAGVYEQYF. The CDR3 nucleotides read TGTGCCAGCAGCGCCAGCCTAGCGGGAGTCTACGAGCAGTACTTC.

This clone was recorded once. V usage is TRBV19 and J usage is TRBJ2-7; D remains ambiguous. Trimming removed 4 bases from V and 6 bases from J, with 10 bases in between. The CDR3 covers 12 residues. Germline V lookup: CDR1 LNHDA, CDR2 SQIVND (reference sequence). Here the CDR3 reads CASSTTLSEQYF. Here the CDR3 DNA reads TGTGCCAGTAGTACAACGCTCAGCGAGCAGTACTTC.

The V gene is TRBV5-1, the J gene TRBJ2-5; 7 bases align to TRBD1. With the DNA end fitting TRBJ2-7 better, the J assignment may be wrong. The CDR3 contains 15 residues. Per the germline V gene, CDR1 is SGHRS and CDR2 is YFSETQ. The chain's CDR3 is CASSIGTVSSYEQYF. CDR3 coding DNA: TGCGCCAGCAGTATCGGGACAGTGAGCTCCTACGAGCAGTACTTC.

The CDR3: CAISDENRITEAFF. CDR3 bases: TGTGCCATCAGTGACGAGAACCGAATCACTGAAGCTTTCTTT. The V gene is TRBV10-3, the J gene TRBJ1-1, with unresolved D. Germline V lookup: CDR1 ENHRY, CDR2 SYGVKD. CDR3 length: 14 residues. V was shortened by 3 bases and J by 4 bases, with 12 bases between the two germline ends.

V gene TRBV29-1 combines with J gene TRBJ2-1; perhaps TRBD2 as D (5 bases). Trimming pared 5 bases from V and 8 bases from J, leaving 10 bases between. This CDR3 has 11 residues. Germline V CDR1 and CDR2: SQVTM, ANQGSEA. Here the CDR3 reads CSVRGIHEQFF. The CDR3 DNA follows: TGCAGCGTTCGGGGTATCCATGAGCAGTTCTTC.

This chain uses TRBV19 with TRBJ2-1; no definite D call. V lost 5 bases and J lost 4, with 9 bases in between. Per the germline V gene, CDR1 is LNHDA and CDR2 is SQIVND (reference sequence). The CDR3 is 13 residues long. The CDR3 DNA is TGTGCCAGTAGTCCAGACACGTACAATGAGCAGTTCTTC. Its protein product is CASSPDTYNEQFF.

This chain links TRBV9 with TRBJ2-7; D perhaps matches TRBD1 (5 bases). Germline lookup yields CDR1 SGDLS and CDR2 YYNGEE. V was shortened by 4 bases and J by 4 bases, with 9 bases between the two germline ends. CDR3 length: 12 residues. The DNA for the CDR3 is TGTGCCAGCAGCCCAGACAGTTACGAGCAGTACTTC. Encoded protein: CASSPDSYEQYF. Full variable domain (remainder filled in from reference TRBV9 and TRBJ2-7): DSGVTQTPKHLITATGQRVTLRCSPRSGDLSVYWYQQSLDQGLQFLIQYYNGEERAKGNILERFSAQQFPDLHSELNLSSLELGDSALYFCASSPDSYEQYFGPGTRLTVT.

The chain couples TRBV27 to TRBJ1-2; D gene unclear. Germline CDR1 reads MNHEY; CDR2 reads SMNVEV (reference sequence). V was cut by 4 bases and J by 7 bases, with 10 bases left in between. This CDR3 has 12 residues. The CDR3 here is CASSSPGSGYTF. CDR3 coding DNA: TGTGCCAGCAGTTCCCCGGGCTCTGGCTACACCTTC.

The chain couples TRBV28 to TRBJ1-4; TRBD1 agrees at 8 bases. This CDR3 comprises 14 residues. Trimming took 6 bases from V and 6 from J; bases not matched to a gene: 6. Germline V gene sequence: CDR1 MDHEN, CDR2 SYDVKM. Here the CDR3 DNA reads TGTGCCAGCAGGGGACCGGACAGGGATGAAAAACTGTTTTTT. It is translated as CASRGPDRDEKLFF.

The sample holds one count of this clone. The chain links TRBV27 to TRBJ2-7; the D is unclear. Germline values: CDR1 MNHEY, CDR2 SMNVEV (reference sequence). Trimming pared 5 bases from V and 2 bases from J, leaving 10 bases between. The CDR3 extends over 13 amino acids. CDR3 sequence: CASSAVAPYEQYF. CDR3 DNA sequence: TGTGCCAGCAGTGCGGTAGCCCCCTACGAGCAGTACTTC.

V gene TRBV27 combines with J gene TRBJ2-2; the match to TRBD2 covers 11 bases. V shed 6 bases and J 0 bases; nucleotides not matched to a gene: 18. CDR1 and CDR2 from the germline V gene are MNHEY and SMNVEV (reference sequence). The CDR3 contains 21 residues. CDR3 protein: CASSRRVGWASGGPNTGELFF. CDR3 in DNA: TGTGCCAGCAGCCGCAGAGTTGGTTGGGCTAGCGGGGGGCCGAACACCGGGGAGCTGTTTTTT.

This chain connects TRBV19 to TRBJ2-5; TRBD1 agrees at 7 bases. V dropped 1 base and J dropped 5; count of bases not matched to a gene: 7. The CDR3 loop spans 15 amino acids. Germline values: CDR1 LNHDA, CDR2 SQIVND (reference sequence). CDR3 residues: CASSIARTGLETQYF. The CDR3 bases are TGTGCCAGTAGTATAGCTCGGACAGGCTTGGAGACCCAGTACTTC.

This chain uses TRBV30 with TRBJ2-1; a possible D gene is TRBD2 (7 bases). Trimming cost V 0 bases and J 3 bases, with 15 bases left between them. This CDR3 spans 16 amino acids. Germline V CDR1 and CDR2: GTSNPN, SVGIG (reference sequence). CDR3 in amino acids: CAWSVPGDYNYNEQFF. In nucleotides, the CDR3 is TGTGCCTGGAGTGTTCCAGGGGACTACAACTACAATGAGCAGTTCTTC. Based on the CDR3 plus reference TRBV30 and TRBJ2-1, the full variable domain is SQTIHQWPATLVQPVGSPLSLECTVEGTSNPNLYWYRQAAGRGLQLLFYSVGIGQISSEVPQNLSASRPQDRQFILSSKKLLLSDSGFYLCAWSVPGDYNYNEQFFGPGTRLTVL.

The J gene is TRBJ2-3, the V gene TRBV9, with 7 bases aligning to TRBD1. The CDR3 runs 14 residues. Germline V CDR1 and CDR2: SGDLS, YYNGEE. The trim removed 2 bases at V and 4 bases at J, leaving 4 bases unmatched. CDR3 loop: CASSVEGASDTQYF. The CDR3, as DNA: TGTGCCAGCAGCGTTGAGGGGGCATCAGATACGCAGTATTTT. Full variable domain (remainder filled in from reference TRBV9 and TRBJ2-3): DSGVTQTPKHLITATGQRVTLRCSPRSGDLSVYWYQQSLDQGLQFLIQYYNGEERAKGNILERFSAQQFPDLHSELNLSSLELGDSALYFCASSVEGASDTQYFGPGTRLTVL.

The chain is built from TRBV11-1 and TRBJ2-7; D is unclear. The CDR3 runs to 11 residues. Germline-derived CDR1 and CDR2 are SGHAT and FQDESV (reference sequence). V was trimmed by 3 bases and J by 3 bases, leaving 3 bases between them. CDR3 nucleotide sequence: TGTGCCAGCAGCTTCAGCTACGAGCAGTACTTC. Protein sequence: CASSFSYEQYF.

V and J are TRBV30 and TRBJ1-6; 9 positions agree with TRBD1. Germline CDR1 GTSNPN, CDR2 SVGIG (reference sequence). This CDR3 comprises 15 residues. V lost 3 bases, J lost 6 bases, and 6 bases stayed unmatched. The CDR3 nucleotides are TGTGCCTGGAGAGGACAGGGGACTTCTAATTCACCCCTCCACTTT. Translation gives CAWRGQGTSNSPLHF.

This chain uses TRBV28 with TRBJ2-1; 11 bases fit TRBD2. With V trimmed by 6 bases and J by 7 bases, 11 bases remained unmatched. This CDR3 spans 16 amino acids. Germline-derived CDR1 and CDR2 are MDHEN and SYDVKM. The CDR3 sequence: CASSRPTSGRLNEQFF. The CDR3 region has the DNA TGTGCCAGCAGCCGACCCACTAGCGGGAGACTTAATGAGCAGTTCTTC. The full variable domain, rest sourced from reference TRBV28 and TRBJ2-1, is DVKVTQSSRYLVKRTGEKVFLECVQDMDHENMFWYRQDPGLGLRLIYFSYDVKMKEKGDIPEGYSVSREKKERFSLILESASTNQTSMYLCASSRPTSGRLNEQFFGPGTRLTVL.

V and J are TRBV5-6 and TRBJ2-1, with D maybe TRBD1 (6 bases). V lost 4 bases, J lost 8 bases, and 13 bases lay in between. The CDR3 is 13 residues long. CDR1 and CDR2 from the germline V gene are SGHDT and YYEEEE. The CDR3 loop is CASSPQGADEQFF. In nucleotides, the CDR3 is TGTGCCAGCAGCCCACAGGGTGCGGATGAGCAGTTCTTC.

In its sample, this clone ranks as medium-sized. The rearrangement joins TRBV7-8 to TRBJ1-6; D is perhaps TRBD1 (6 bases). The V gene's germline CDR1 is SGHVS and CDR2 FQNEAQ. The V end lost 1 base, the J end lost 7 bases, and 8 bases lay between the germline ends. The CDR3 contains 14 residues. The DNA for the CDR3 is TGTGCCAGCAGCTTAGGGGGGCTGAATTCACCCCTCCACTTT. This encodes CASSLGGLNSPLHF.